What follows is one TCR beta chain and its context. What antigen it recognizes has not been identified. Base qualities were left out, and no much larger clone turns up one base away. The library was produced with multiplex PCR. Instrument on record: Illumina HiSeq 2500. TCRbeta libraries were constructed through three rounds of nested PCR with primers (Table S4) according to protocols modified from ARM-PCR. Before sequencing, PCR products of 200-500 bp were excised from the gel and purified with the QIAquick gel extraction kit. The study's own analysis went as follows. Trimmomatic was used to clean the reads, FLASH was used to merge the reads into complete CDR3 sequences, and MiTCR was used to assign the reads to V(D)J germline segments. Clonal diversity was computed as the inverse Simpson's index with VDJtools. In-frame sequences lacking a premature stop codon were counted as productive reads. The public reads were quality trimmed at Q25 with fastp and then assembled into clones with MiXCR by TCRdb, keeping productive beta chains. For every CDR3 protein sequence, its rows merge into one entry that carries the most common genes and DNA. These V and J calls derive from TCRdb rather than the authors' analysis. This sample holds 65,000 to 75,000 distinct CDR3 sequences; around 76% were observed only once. The ten largest clones add up to 40% to 50% of the sample.

This entry comes from a study of tumor and adjacent non-tumor tissue in lung cancer (dated by TCRdb to the late 2010s). Study-level background: Of the cohort, eleven to twelve patients had adenocarcinoma, 2 had squamous cell carcinoma and 1 had small cell lung cancer. Among the 15 or so patients, ages ranged from roughly 31 to 76 years, about 10 were men and 5 were women, and disease was TNM stage I to III. In total, sequencing yielded over 95 million productive TCRbeta reads, which works out to an average of about 4.17 million reads per sample. The study compared bulk TCRbeta repertoires from lung tumor tissue and matched distant non-tumor lung tissue of about 16 lung cancer patients. Around 30 paired specimens, one tumor and one normal lung sample per patient, were profiled by TCRbeta CDR3 sequencing. Results and caveats for the whole study, not just this receptor: The methods do not name the sequencing platform or mention unique molecular identifiers. A significantly larger cumulative share of the repertoire was made up by the top 100 clones in normal lung than in tumor tissue. The cohort had only around 15 patients, and the authors noted that larger samples and more detailed clinical data are needed. Peripheral blood was not sequenced, so blood TCRbeta repertoires in these lung cancer patients were not examined. Significantly higher TCR diversity (inverse Simpson) was observed in tumor tissue than in normal lung tissue (around 450 vs 150, P = 0.0075, Mann-Whitney U test). Younger patients had significantly higher TCR diversity, and higher tumor TCR diversity was associated with shorter overall and disease-free survival.

Bulk unsorted tissue served as the source for RNA extraction, and RNA quality was assessed using a NanoDrop ND-1000 and an Agilent 2100. Distant non-tumor tissue taken more than 3 cm from the tumor edge was used as the normal lung sample. All donors had newly diagnosed lung cancer, had not received prior chemotherapy, and were admitted for thoracic surgery in China between August and November 2014. Patients who had received previous radiotherapy or chemotherapy, or who had another concurrent cancer, were excluded from the study. Surgical tissue pieces of roughly 1-2 cm3 were preserved in RNAlater solution and stored at -80 °C until use. The clonotype comes from a man aged 55 to 70 with non-small cell lung cancer. Material for sequencing was distant non-tumor lung tissue.

In nucleotide form, the sequence is TGTGCCAGTTCAGGTGCGGGAACCCATACAGATACGCAGTATTTT. Its translation is CASSGAGTHTDTQYF. The chain links TRBV6-1 with TRBJ2-3, with TRBD2 perhaps the D gene, on 6 matching bases. Trimming at the junction amounts to 9 bases on V and 3 bases on J, and the germline ends lie 19 bases apart. The CDR3, from cysteine to phenylalanine, totals 15 residues. The kept DNA is CDR3 alone, 45 bases in frame from the first base. CDR1 is given as MNHNS and CDR2 as SASEGT, both from the germline V gene.